One T cell receptor beta chain is described in this entry. What it binds is not known. This CDR3 has 13 amino acids. CDR1 is SGHDT and CDR2 is YYEEEE in the germline V gene. Trimming stripped 5 bases from V and 2 bases from J, with 10 bases between. The donors were members of the validation cohort comprising 100 to 150 subjects, separate from the approximately 710-subject first cohort. The data derive from a study of cytomegalovirus exposure and HLA in healthy donors. The overall study: A subsequent analysis reported that the 120 or so validation repertoires were produced on the same platform that had also been used for the roughly 700 first-cohort repertoires. Notes on the study in general: TCR beta chains numbering approximately 150 were designated cytomegalovirus-associated.

Sequencing used immunoSEQ multiplex PCR; TCRdb keeps in-frame clones, though not all of them. The sample comprises more than 200,000 clones, roughly 90% of which are singletons, and around 12% rests with the top ten. The sample consisted of PBMCs. The gene calls are TRBV5-6 and TRBJ1-2; TRBD1 might be the D (5 bases). This sequence originates from a man younger than 35 in good health and CMV-seropositive. The chain's CDR3 is CASRYRDNYGYTF. CDR3 DNA sequence: TGTGCCAGCAGATACCGGGACAACTATGGCTACACCTTC. Filled out from reference TRBV5-6 and TRBJ1-2, the complete variable domain reads DAGVTQSPTHLIKTRGQQVTLRCSPKSGHDTVSWYQQALGQGPQFIFQYYEEEERQRGNFPDRFSGHQFPNYSSELNVNALLLGDSALYLCASRYRDNYGYTFGSGTRLTVV.